A single sample is the source of the 4 T cell receptor beta chains below, sequenced in a study of shared clonotypes between healthy human individuals. Assay used: immunoSEQ multiplex PCR; TCRdb lists only in-frame clones, some missing. The data show some 1.4 million clones, around 97% seen once. Sequenced material: naive CD4+ T cells sorted from blood. Subset: CD45RA+ positively selected. The source of these receptors is a man younger than 40 in good health.

The chain joins TRBV15 to TRBJ2-2; no reliable D call. Trimming took 4 bases from V and 1 from J, leaving 16 bases between them. The length of the CDR3 is 17 residues. Germline V CDR1 and CDR2: LNHNV, YYDKDF (reference sequence). The CDR3 loop reads CATSKYYGFLNTGELFF. CDR3 coding DNA: TGTGCCACCAGCAAATATTACGGCTTCCTGAACACCGGGGAGCTGTTTTTT.

This chain uses TRBV29-1 with TRBJ2-5; 8 bases are a match to TRBD2. The V and J ends lost 8 bases and 4 bases, in that order; junction bases with no gene match: 6. CDR3 length equals 12 residues. Germline CDR1 is SQVTM and CDR2 is ANQGSEA. The CDR3: CSFSGGSETQYF. The CDR3 DNA reads TGCAGCTTCTCGGGGGGGTCAGAGACCCAGTACTTC.

This chain joins TRBV30 and TRBJ2-3; the D is unclear. The V end was cut by 0 bases, the J end by 6 bases, with 10 bases between. The CDR3 extends over 13 amino acids. The V gene's germline CDR1 is GTSNPN and CDR2 SVGIG (reference sequence). The CDR3 bases are TGTGCCTGGAGTGTACGGGCGGCGGATACGCAGTATTTT. Translation: CAWSVRAADTQYF.

Concerning this clone: The same CDR3 also results from other DNA sequences found in this sample. The DNA of the CDR3 is TGTGCCAGCAGCCTGGACAGGGTCTACGAGCAGTACTTC. This encodes CASSLDRVYEQYF. The chain joins TRBV5-4 to TRBJ2-7, with 8 bases aligning to TRBD1. The V gene's germline CDR1 is SGHNT and CDR2 YYREEE (reference sequence). The CDR3 spans 13 residues. With 4 bases clipped from V and 3 bases from J, the junction kept 3 bases outside the gene matches.